One sample yielded the 30 T cell receptor beta chains listed below, sequenced in a study of T cells in Graves' hyperthyroidism and ophthalmopathy. The TCR beta CDR3 regions underwent amplification using RNA transcripts as the source. HTBI primers were used for first-round RT-PCR of the TCR CDR3. TCRdb re-called the multiplex PCR reads through MiXCR, storing one row per CDR3 protein. In the table there are more than 600,000 distinct CDR3 sequences, about a sixth of which are singletons. Sequencing input: blood. The receptors shown here come from a man aged 18 to 29 with Graves' hyperthyroidism.

This clonotype was recorded a few times. V is TRBV29-1 and J is TRBJ1-1, with a tentative D call TRBD1 (5 bases). Germline assignment: CDR1 SQVTM and CDR2 ANQGSEA. V lost 6 bases and J lost 1, with 6 bases in between. The CDR3 is 11 residues long. CDR3 nucleotides: TGCAGCGTCCAGGGGAACACTGAAGCTTTCTTT. Amino acids: CSVQGNTEAFF.

This clonotype was detected ten times or more. The V gene is TRBV11-2, the J gene TRBJ2-3; 7 positions match TRBD1. Per the germline V gene, CDR1 is SGHAT and CDR2 is FQNNGV. This CDR3 has 16 residues. The ends lost 5 bases at V and 2 bases at J; junction bases unmatched: 10. CDR3 sequence: CASSRQGQSPTDTQYF. CDR3 DNA: TGTGCCAGCAGCCGTCAGGGACAGAGCCCCACAGATACGCAGTATTTT.

On this clonotype itself: This may be a read error: a much more frequent sequence differs by one nucleotide. The rearrangement joins TRBV27 to TRBJ1-2; D gene uncertain. CDR3 length equals 14 residues. Germline V CDR1 and CDR2: MNHEY, SMNVEV (reference sequence). V lost 5 bases to trimming and J lost 4 bases, with 14 bases between them. CDR3 sequence: CASSPLRAPYGYTF. The DNA of the CDR3 is TGTGCCAGCAGTCCACTTCGGGCACCCTATGGCTACACCTTC.

The table lists this clonotype with a few counts. The chain recombines TRBV30 with TRBJ2-3; D is undetermined. CDR1 and CDR2 from the germline V gene are GTSNPN and SVGIG (reference sequence). The CDR3 has 13 amino acids. CDR3 amino acids: CVGRAANTDTQYF. The CDR3 DNA follows: TGTGTCGGGCGCGCGGCCAACACAGATACGCAGTATTTT.

This clonotype was recorded a few times. V usage is TRBV15 and J usage is TRBJ2-5; no clear D gene. CDR3 length: 12 amino acids. Germline V gene sequence: CDR1 LNHNV, CDR2 YYDKDF (reference sequence). V lost 6 bases and J lost 1, with 6 bases in between. CDR3: CATRHGQETQYF. The CDR3 coding sequence is TGTGCCACCAGACACGGCCAAGAGACCCAGTACTTC.

The V gene is TRBV6-1, the J gene TRBJ2-1, with D possibly TRBD1 on 6 matching bases. The CDR3 covers 16 residues. V lost 5 bases, J lost 2 bases, and 16 bases lay in between. The germline V gene has CDR1 MNHNS and CDR2 SASEGT. The CDR3 region has the DNA TGTGCCAGCAGTCACCCCCAGGGGCCGACCTACAATGAGCAGTTCTTC. It specifies CASSHPQGPTYNEQFF.

V and J are TRBV29-1 and TRBJ1-5, with 9 bases lining up with TRBD1. The CDR3 is 14 amino acids. Trimming at V came to 7 bases and at J to 3 bases, leaving 7 bases not matched to a gene. CDR1 and CDR2 (germline): SQVTM, ANQGSEA. The CDR3 DNA is TGCAGCGGGTGGACAGGGGTTGACAATCAGCCCCAGCATTTT. Encoded protein: CSGWTGVDNQPQHF.

The gene calls are TRBV6-2 or TRBV6-3 and TRBJ1-4; D not certain. The CDR3 has 13 residues. Germline CDR1 reads MNHEY; CDR2 reads SVGEGT. V lost 11 bases to trimming and J lost 8 bases, with 18 bases between them. The CDR3 nucleotides read TGTGCCGCGTCGGCGGAAGCAGGAGAAAAACTGTTTTTT. Translation gives CAASAEAGEKLFF.

This clonotype was observed at least ten times. The V gene is TRBV10-1, the J gene TRBJ1-1, with D perhaps matching TRBD1 (6 bases). CDR3 length: 17 amino acids. V was trimmed by 3 bases and J by 1 base, leaving 18 bases between them. The germline CDR1 and CDR2 sequences are WNHNN and SYGVQD (reference sequence). Written as DNA, the CDR3 is TGCGCCAGCAGTGATTCCCGGGACACCTTAGGGAACACTGAAGCTTTCTTT. Translated, it gives CASSDSRDTLGNTEAFF.

This clonotype was seen at least ten times. The CDR3 sequence: CASSLRAGSEAFF. For the CDR3, the DNA is TGCGCCAGCAGCTTAAGGGCAGGTTCTGAAGCTTTCTTT. This chain joins TRBV5-1 and TRBJ1-1; D unresolved. Germline V lookup: CDR1 SGHRS, CDR2 YFSETQ. Deletions cut 2 bases from V and 6 bases from J, with 11 bases between. The CDR3 extends over 13 amino acids.

This clonotype came up a few times. The genes are TRBV6-2 or TRBV6-3 and TRBJ1-1, with no clear D. This CDR3 region has 14 residues. Trimming shortened V by 2 bases and J by 5 bases, and 12 bases separated the two germline ends. Germline lookup yields CDR1 MNHEY and CDR2 SVGEGT. The DNA for the CDR3 is TGTGCCAGCAGTTACGGGGAGTTTGAAACTGAAGCTTTCTTT. It specifies CASSYGEFETEAFF.

The V gene is TRBV24-1, the J gene TRBJ2-3; possibly TRBD1 or TRBD2 for D (5 bases each). This CDR3 contains 16 residues. Trimming stripped 5 bases from V and 6 bases from J, with 20 bases between. Germline V gene lookup returns CDR1 KGHDR and CDR2 SFDVKD. The CDR3 DNA sequence: TGTGCCACCAGTGCTCCTCCCGGGACGGTTAAGGATACGCAGTATTTT. Translating gives CATSAPPGTVKDTQYF.

This clonotype appeared many times. The chain links TRBV28 to TRBJ2-5; D is perhaps TRBD1 or TRBD2 (6 bases each). Trimming took off 7 bases at V and 5 bases at J, with 17 bases between the two ends. This CDR3 has 14 amino acids. Germline lookup yields CDR1 MDHEN and CDR2 SYDVKM. The CDR3 nucleotides read TGTGCCAGCATCCCGGTAGGGGGGATGGAGACCCAGTACTTC. Translation: CASIPVGGMETQYF.

This clonotype has at least ten counts. The chain uses TRBV2 and TRBJ2-7; 10 bases match TRBD2. The CDR3 is made up of 15 amino acids. Germline V lookup: CDR1 SNHLY, CDR2 FYNNEI. V shed 4 bases, J shed 4 bases, and the junction held 7 bases outside the gene matches. The CDR3 DNA sequence: TGTGCCAGCAGTGCGGTCCTAGCGGGAGAGTACGAGCAGTACTTC. As protein: CASSAVLAGEYEQYF. The whole variable domain, remainder taken from reference TRBV2 and TRBJ2-7, is EPEVTQTPSHQVTQMGQEVILRCVPISNHLYFYWYRQILGQKVEFLVSFYNNEISEKSEIFDDQFSVERPDGSNFTLKIRSTKLEDSAMYFCASSAVLAGEYEQYFGPGTRLTVT.

The DNA for the CDR3 is TGTGCCAGTAGTAAAAGGCGGGACAGGGGGACAGATACGCAGTATTTT. Its translation is CASSKRRDRGTDTQYF. The rearrangement joins TRBV19 to TRBJ2-3; 11 bases are a match to TRBD1. Per germline, CDR1 LNHDA and CDR2 SQIVND (reference sequence). The CDR3 is 16 amino acids. J gave up 3 bases and V 4 bases, and 6 bases lay outside the gene matches.

This chain joins TRBV7-2 and TRBJ1-4, with 8 nucleotides matching TRBD1. The CDR3 has 14 residues. Germline V gene sequence: CDR1 SGHTA, CDR2 FQGNSA. V shed 4 bases and J 7 bases; nucleotides not matched to a gene: 5. DNA of the CDR3: TGTGCCAGCAGCTCACAGGGGGGTCGTGAAAAACTGTTTTTT. Protein sequence: CASSSQGGREKLFF. Supplemented by reference TRBV7-2 and TRBJ1-4, the full variable domain reads GAGVSQSPSNKVTEKGKDVELRCDPISGHTALYWYRQSLGQGLEFLIYFQGNSAPDKSGLPSDRFSAERTGGSVSTLTIQRTQQEDSAVYLCASSSQGGREKLFFGSGTQLSVL.

The table lists this clonotype with a few counts. This chain connects TRBV28 to TRBJ1-5; D not certain. Per the germline V gene, CDR1 is MDHEN and CDR2 is SYDVKM. V shed 2 bases and J shed 9 bases, with 5 bases lying between them. The length of the CDR3 is 11 residues. The CDR3 protein is CASSLGWPQHF. Written as DNA, the CDR3 is TGTGCCAGCAGTTTAGGGTGGCCCCAGCATTTT.

This clonotype was recorded at least ten times. CDR3 loop: CASSPGQGSSNQPQHF. For the CDR3, the DNA is TGTGCCAGCAGCCCCGGGCAGGGTAGTAGCAATCAGCCCCAGCATTTT. The chain combines TRBV5-5 with TRBJ1-5; maybe TRBD1 (5 bases). V lost 4 bases, J lost 0 bases, and 14 bases lay in between. CDR3 length: 16 amino acids. Germline V CDR1 and CDR2: SGHKS, YYEKEE (reference sequence).

The chain couples TRBV6-2 or TRBV6-3 to TRBJ2-1, with D possibly being TRBD1 or TRBD2 (5 bases each). Germline lookup yields CDR1 MNHEY and CDR2 SVGEGT. V was trimmed by 11 bases and J by 5 bases, leaving 13 bases between them. This CDR3 contains 12 residues. The CDR3 sequence: CALVGDNNEQFF. The CDR3 DNA follows: TGTGCCTTAGTGGGGGATAACAATGAGCAGTTCTTC.

This clonotype was seen many times. The chain has TRBV11-2 and TRBJ2-7; unclear D gene. There are 12 residues in the CDR3. V lost 7 bases and J 6 bases, leaving 13 bases between the germline ends. Per the germline V gene, CDR1 is SGHAT and CDR2 is FQNNGV. The CDR3 DNA follows: TGTGCCAGCACCTCTTTGCGGAGCGAGCAGTACTTC. As protein: CASTSLRSEQYF.

This clonotype was seen only a few times. The J gene is TRBJ2-5, the V gene TRBV12-3 or TRBV12-4; TRBD2 agrees at 10 bases. This CDR3 region has 15 residues. V shed 6 bases and J 4 bases; nucleotides not matched to a gene: 8. This CDR3 is CASRPGLAWGETQYF. CDR3 coding DNA: TGTGCCAGCAGGCCGGGACTAGCGTGGGGAGAGACCCAGTACTTC.

This clonotype occurred many times. The CDR3 loop reads CASSLSGNAREQYF. CDR3 coding DNA: TGTGCCAGCAGCCTTAGCGGGAATGCACGCGAGCAGTACTTC. The V and J genes are TRBV11-1 and TRBJ2-7, with 8 bases identical to TRBD2. The CDR3 covers 14 residues. After removal of 5 bases from V and 6 bases from J, the junction contained 9 bases not matched to a gene. CDR1 and CDR2 (germline): SGHAT, FQDESV (reference sequence).

This clonotype appeared a few times. This chain joins TRBV6-1 and TRBJ1-2; 7 nucleotides align to TRBD1. The CDR3 is 12 amino acids. V lost 8 bases to trimming and J lost 2 bases; unmatched junction nucleotides: 2. The germline V gene has CDR1 MNHNS and CDR2 SASEGT. This chain's CDR3 is CASGGQNYGYTF. CDR3 coding DNA: TGTGCCAGCGGGGGACAGAACTATGGCTACACCTTC.

J is TRBJ1-2 and V is TRBV24-1; TRBD1 matches at 10 bases. Germline trimming cut 5 bases from V and 7 bases from J; bases unmatched to any gene: 9. Germline values: CDR1 KGHDR, CDR2 SFDVKD. This CDR3 region has 15 residues. The CDR3: CATSGGDRGGSGYTF. The CDR3, as DNA: TGTGCCACCAGTGGCGGGGACAGGGGTGGCTCTGGCTACACCTTC.

The chain employs TRBV11-2 and TRBJ2-1, with a tentative D call TRBD2 (6 bases). This CDR3 spans 14 amino acids. V was trimmed by 3 bases and J by 7 bases, leaving 13 bases between them. Germline CDR1 reads SGHAT; CDR2 reads FQNNGV. This CDR3 reads CASSFGTLRNEQFF. The CDR3 nucleotides read TGTGCCAGCAGCTTCGGGACTCTACGGAATGAGCAGTTCTTC.

This clonotype was seen more than once but under ten times. V usage is TRBV29-1 and J usage is TRBJ2-1, with D perhaps TRBD1 or TRBD2 (5 bases each). With 8 bases removed from V and 8 bases from J, the gap between germline ends came to 16 bases. In germline, CDR1 is SQVTM, CDR2 ANQGSEA. The CDR3 is made up of 12 amino acids. The CDR3 region has the DNA TGCAGCTCTCGGGTCGGGGCATATGAGCAGTTCTTC. It yields the protein CSSRVGAYEQFF.

Ten or more counts support this clonotype. The J gene is TRBJ2-5, the V gene TRBV29-1; D remains ambiguous. The CDR3 consists of 13 residues. The ends were cut back, 5 bases at V and 5 bases at J, with 15 bases in the middle. Germline CDR1 reads SQVTM; CDR2 reads ANQGSEA. Written as DNA, the CDR3 is TGCAGCGTTACCCTCGGGTTCAGGGAGACCCAGTACTTC. Residues: CSVTLGFRETQYF.

The chain links TRBV20-1 to TRBJ2-7, with 11 bases fitting TRBD1. V lost 2 bases and J lost 1; bases outside the gene matches: 4. CDR1 and CDR2 (germline): DFQATT, SNEGSKA (reference sequence). The CDR3 sequence is 15 residues long. The CDR3 nucleotides are TGCAGTGCTAGAAGGACAGGGGGCCTATCCTACGAGCAGTACTTC. Translating it yields CSARRTGGLSYEQYF.

The genes are TRBV7-3 and TRBJ2-3; 9 nucleotides line up with TRBD2. Germline CDR1 SGHTA, CDR2 FQGTGA. This CDR3 spans 17 amino acids. V was pared by 5 bases and J by 7 bases, with 16 bases of the junction left unmatched. Written as DNA, the CDR3 is TGTGCCAGCAGCGTCAGCGGTAGCGGGAGCCTAGGATATACGCAGTATTTT. Residues: CASSVSGSGSLGYTQYF.

This clonotype occurred many times. The chain carries TRBV12-3 or TRBV12-4 and TRBJ2-3; 9 positions agree with TRBD2. Trimming took 3 bases from V and 5 from J; bases not matched to a gene: 9. The CDR3 runs to 16 residues. CDR3 protein: CASSFHEGSGRDTQYF. The CDR3 DNA reads TGTGCCAGCAGTTTTCATGAGGGTAGCGGGAGAGATACGCAGTATTTT.